This T cell receptor (beta chain) came from a study of cytomegalovirus exposure and HLA in healthy donors (dated by TCRdb to the late 2010s). At the level of the whole study: According to an earlier analysis of 587 of the donors, about 170 million T cells yielded approximately 120 million unique TCR beta sequences and about 300 Gb of sequence data. An early release that covered some 640 HLA-typed donors contained around 300 gigabases of sequencing data and approximately 85 million unique TCR sequences. The genetic ancestry cluster associated with self-reported Caucasian donors included 80% to 90% of the roughly 400 genotyped donors. The study aimed to test whether cataloging public T cell receptors could reveal signatures of past pathogen exposure. The T cell repertoires of around 670 subjects were profiled by immunosequencing and related to cytomegalovirus serostatus. In addition to the first cohort of 666 subjects, a separate validation cohort of 120 different subjects was used. To predict cytomegalovirus infection status, the study combined high-throughput TCR immunosequencing, statistical association of individual TCRs with disease status, and machine learning. In a later analysis, previously published TCR beta repertoires from 500 to 750 donors were re-analyzed and high-resolution HLA genotyping was added so that TCR occurrence patterns could be studied. In the later analysis, no new phenotypic data were used to find candidate immune exposures; instead, reliance was placed on TCR beta sequences and their occurrence across donors. An earlier analysis of 587 of the donors applied high-throughput TCR beta sequencing to assess whether each TCR beta V gene segment acted as functional or pseudogenic. Donor age, sex, ethnicity and CMV serostatus were compiled together with the repertoire data. A later genetic analysis used genome-wide SNP genotypes for about 55% of the 666 donors, treating that subset as a discovery cohort. All discovery cohort repertoires had been generated on a single sequencing platform. Both class I and class II loci were covered by HLA typing, at four-digit resolution. The number of donors typed differed by locus, with about 629-640 for A, B, C, DRB1 and DQB1, 522 for DQA1, 606 for DPA1, and some 470 for DPB1. Because of strong linkage in the cohort, roughly five DR-DQ haplotypes were treated as single units for association and clustering. On average, roughly 240,000 unique TCR beta nucleotide sequences were sequenced per donor among about 400 genotyped donors of the cohort, with around 19% of those sequences being non-productive.

From cysteine to phenylalanine, the CDR3 is 15 amino acids long. Just the 45-base CDR3 DNA is kept, in frame starting at base 1. Looking up the germline V gene yields CDR1 LGHNA and CDR2 YNFKEQ. V lost 0 bases and J lost 9 bases, and the count of bases not matched to a germline gene is 7. The paper as a whole reports these results and caveats: In this cohort, only TCR beta chains were sequenced, and detectable features were limited by the absence of alpha or paired-chain data. Seventeen rarely observed V segments, including chromosome 9 orphons, were excluded from the earlier analysis of several hundred of the donors because counts were too low. Because HLA typing was missing for some donors at each locus, association tests included only the typed subset. Most CMV-associated TCR beta chains appeared to be HLA-restricted in a later analysis, and the HLA associations seemed to be driven largely by CMV exposure. Some IMGT-functional V segments, including TRBV6-2 and TRBV6-3, could not be distinguished by the 87-base-pair reads and were therefore excluded. Compared with the approximately 600-donor mean, donors in an Asian-associated ancestry cluster had fewer N-insertions in productive TCRs, according to a later genetic analysis. In a later analysis, several top co-occurrence clusters were reported to appear linked to parvovirus B19, influenza, CMV and Epstein-Barr virus. Specific HLA alleles were associated with 16,951 TCR beta sequences at a false discovery rate of 0.05 in a later analysis. Most TCR sequences were seen in very few donors, while some public TCRs were found in many individuals. According to the authors, the approach could potentially be generalized to other disease states and immunological phenotypes. The study listed 150 to 200 TCR beta chains as associated with cytomegalovirus. A cluster of highly shared sequence variants was judged likely to be a technical artifact of the sequencing pipeline. Correlated functional status among segregating V segments might be attributable to linkage disequilibrium, but an unknown experimental factor could not be ruled out. A later analysis found that HLA-associated TCR beta chains were more clonally expanded and had lower generation probabilities than equally common non-associated chains. Sequencing depth was assumed to be roughly uniform across donors in the presence/absence analyses, though that assumption may not hold. A further reported finding was that TCR beta sequences accurately predicted the HLA-A and HLA-B alleles for most subjects in the first cohort. A later analysis found that TCR association rates varied across HLA loci, with DRB1 alleles showing the most associated TCRs and HLA-C alleles the fewest. The only immune exposure information available for the cohort was CMV serostatus. A few of the identified cytomegalovirus-associated TCR beta chains were confirmed in vitro to be specific for cytomegalovirus antigens. Assigning TCR associations to individual alleles was difficult when HLA alleles, especially DR and DQ, strongly co-occurred. V-gene and J-gene trimming of TCR beta chains was associated with a missense DCLRE1C variant in a later genetic analysis, and the association was replicated in an independent cohort. Cytomegalovirus status was reported to be diagnosed by the classifier with high specificity and sensitivity in both the original and validation cohorts. In an earlier analysis of about 600 of the donors, most TCR beta V segments appeared in productive rearrangements about 87% or about 30% of the time, broadly matching IMGT annotations.

Of note for this clone: What this receptor recognizes is not known. Base qualities are missing; no much larger clone stands one base away.

The cohort comprised some 730 healthy bone marrow donors. All cohort members were sampled while nominally healthy, although unrecorded immune exposures were likely present. The donor tested CMV seronegative and was one of the 352 seronegative cohort members. A peripheral blood sample was provided by each donor, and peripheral blood mononuclear cells were used for TCR beta sequencing. Genomic DNA extraction from the blood cell samples was performed with the Qiagen DNeasy Blood Extraction Kit. Libraries came from the immunoSEQ multiplex PCR assay. For the multiplex PCR, a mixture combining 60 forward primers for TCR Vbeta segments and 13 reverse primers for TCR Jbeta segments was used. Amplification of the CDR3 region of rearranged TCR beta genes was performed with a multiplex PCR assay on genomic DNA. The Illumina HiSeq System was used to sequence the amplified TCR beta libraries as 87-base-pair reads. Per the original workflow: Across the roughly 600 repertoires, a later analysis counted roughly 77 million unique TCR beta chains, some 11 million of which were shared by at least two donors. Raw reads were error-corrected and collapsed into unique sequences by a nearest-neighbor algorithm in which closely related sequences were merged to remove PCR and sequencing errors. Alignment of CDR3 sequences to IMGT reference sequences was used to assign V, D and J gene segments. For a sequence to be retained, at least a six-nucleotide match to both a V gene segment and a J gene segment was required. A rearrangement was called productive if the CDR3 had no stop codons and remained in frame with V and J, and every other rearrangement was called non-productive. CDR3 was defined by IMGT convention, running from the second conserved V-encoded cysteine to the conserved J-encoded phenylalanine. The earlier analysis of fewer than 700 of the donors excluded sequences that lacked an unambiguous match to a single V gene segment. An earlier analysis of a few hundred of the donors called V segments functional above 56.7% productive rearrangements and segregating when the between-donor standard deviation exceeded 5%. A statistical classification framework was built for diagnosing cytomegalovirus status from the catalog of TCR beta chain sequences. A later analysis assigned V and J genes by comparing TCR nucleotide sequences with IMGT/GENE-DB human TR gene sequences. In a later analysis, CDR3 sequences and most-parsimonious VDJ recombination scenarios were assigned using the TCRdist pipeline. In a later analysis, every TCR beta chain was defined by the combination of its CDR3 amino acid sequence and its V-gene family, and reads without a unique V-gene family were dropped. A later analysis removed 592 highly shared, low-generation-probability nucleotide sequences to deal with suspected cross-contamination and a sequencing artifact. For each public chain, a later analysis derived a clonal expansion index from normalized ranks of inferred template counts within each repertoire. In a later analysis, generation probabilities were computed using a VDJ recombination model fitted to out-of-frame rearrangements, and the results were checked against IGoR. In a later analysis, TCR-TCR, TCR-HLA and TCR-CMV co-occurrence was scored with hypergeometric tests, and a repertoire-size bias correction was applied to TCR pairs. In a later analysis, false discovery rates were estimated by permuting HLA or CMV assignments 20 times. In a later analysis, co-occurring TCRs were grouped using DBSCAN, with TCRdist sequence similarity added in when clustering inside HLA-allele-positive subsets. For co-occurrence clustering, repertoires with fewer than 30,000 or more than 120,000 public chains were excluded, along with 4 to 6 repertoires with anomalous nucleotide sharing. In its TCRdb copy, this immuneACCESS table keeps in-frame sequences only and misses some clones. Where compared with another copy, unresolved V genes explain less than half of these, and the others have no known cause. V, J and clone size are taken as reported in that table, and D and trimming were inferred from the DNA itself. The sample contains over 200,000 clones, around 89% of them found a single time. The leading ten clones occupy roughly 1% of the sample.

This clonotype was sampled from a woman under 30 in good health and CMV-seronegative. The rearranged chain carries TRBV4-2 and TRBJ2-1, with 8 bases in between that match TRBD2. The sequenced sample consisted of PBMCs. CDR3 sequence: CASSQDGTSLFEQFF. The nucleotide sequence is TGTGCCAGCAGCCAAGATGGGACTAGTCTCTTTGAGCAGTTCTTC.